Included here is one T cell receptor (beta chain) sequence, with context. These data are taken from a study of blood T cells in healthy people across ages. A second PCR, run for about 7 to 11 cycles, used a sample-barcoded 5' primer plus a J-beta primer mix. The study obtained at least 2.5 million CDR3-containing paired-end reads from every sample. TCRdb processed the 5' RACE reads anew with MiXCR; each CDR3 protein has one entry. The table records 1.8 million or so distinct CDR3 sequences, roughly two fifths of them present only once. The sequenced material came from blood. The sequence came from a human donor in good health.

This chain's CDR3 is CASSLSYEQEKLFF. The CDR3 nucleotides are TGTGCCAGCAGCTTATCCTACGAACAGGAAAAACTGTTTTTT. The V call is TRBV7-2, the J call TRBJ1-4; D gene ambiguous. CDR1 is SGHTA and CDR2 is FQGNSA in the germline V gene. Trimming removed 2 bases at V and 8 bases at J, with 12 bases between. The CDR3 consists of 14 residues.